This T cell receptor beta chain stems from a study of cytomegalovirus exposure and HLA in healthy donors. This PCR relied on a set of 60 Vbeta primers and 13 Jbeta primers. Only in-frame clones appear in the TCRdb table, and some are missing; sequencing was by immunoSEQ multiplex PCR. This sample has about 190,000 clones, with more than 70% found just once. The sample holds one count of this clone. What it binds is not known. Germline V CDR1 and CDR2: SGHTA, FQGNSA. V lost 6 bases and J 0 bases, leaving 12 bases between the germline ends. The CDR3 sequence is 15 residues long. Nominal health characterized the donors when sampled, though unrecorded immune exposures were likely. Study-level points and caveats: As immune exposure information, only CMV serostatus was available.

The V gene is TRBV7-2, the J gene TRBJ1-5, with TRBD1 as a possible D gene (6 bases). Sample: PBMCs. The sequence was collected from a man in his thirties or forties in good health and CMV-seropositive. CDR3 protein: CASSLYRDSNQPQHF. DNA of the CDR3: TGTGCCAGCAGTTTATACAGGGATAGCAATCAGCCCCAGCATTTT.